This T cell receptor (beta chain) was identified during a study of T cell repertoires in cytomegalovirus infection. Notes on this clonotype: What it binds is unknown.

TCRdb analysed the reads with MiXCR anew, one entry per CDR3 protein. This table holds 90,000 to 130,000 distinct CDR3 sequences, around a tenth found once. From germline, CDR1 is LNHDA and CDR2 SQIVND (reference sequence). Trimming removed 0 bases at V and 3 bases at J, with 12 bases between. This CDR3 contains 16 residues. The chain has TRBV19 and TRBJ2-1, with D possibly TRBD2 on 5 matching bases. Material: PBMCs, sequenced either directly or after in vitro stimulation (not recorded which). The sequence was obtained from a human donor in good health (CMV status not recorded). Some clones in this sample may be carry-over from other donors' samples. CDR3 coding DNA: TGTGCCAGTAGTATAGATACCCTAGCCGGCTACAATGAGCAGTTCTTC. It yields the protein CASSIDTLAGYNEQFF.